Each of the 30 T cell receptor beta chains below was sequenced from the same sample in a study of cytomegalovirus exposure and HLA in healthy donors (dated by TCRdb to about 2017). The receptor library was made with the immunoSEQ multiplex PCR assay. Imported from immuneACCESS, the table was reduced by TCRdb to in-frame sequences with V and J called. These copies leave out some clones; in studies compared against another copy, an unresolved V gene accounts for under half, and the cause of the remainder is not known. Within this sample are over 200,000 clones, with about 90% of them counted one time only. The ten largest clones represent 3% to 3.5% of the sample. Sequenced: PBMCs. These receptors were collected from a woman in her thirties in good health and CMV-seronegative.

The V and J genes are TRBV28 and TRBJ1-5; D ambiguous. Trimming left V 6 bases short and J 4 bases short, with 7 bases between. Looked up from germline, CDR1 is MDHEN and CDR2 is SYDVKM. The CDR3 totals 12 residues. The CDR3 sequence: CASREFNQPQHF. Written as DNA, the CDR3 is TGTGCCAGCAGGGAGTTTAATCAGCCCCAGCATTTT. The whole variable domain, filled in from reference TRBV28 and TRBJ1-5, reads DVKVTQSSRYLVKRTGEKVFLECVQDMDHENMFWYRQDPGLGLRLIYFSYDVKMKEKGDIPEGYSVSREKKERFSLILESASTNQTSMYLCASREFNQPQHFGDGTRLSIL.

The chain employs TRBV9 and TRBJ2-7, with TRBD2 matching 7 bases. CDR3 length: 16 residues. Germline CDR1 and CDR2: SGDLS and YYNGEE. V dropped 4 bases and J dropped 7; count of bases not matched to a gene: 17. CDR3 in DNA: TGTGCCAGCAGCCTATCGACGGGACTAAGAACTACGGAGCAGTACTTC. It codes for CASSLSTGLRTTEQYF.

The rearrangement uses TRBV9 and TRBJ1-1; D remains ambiguous. Germline CDR1 SGDLS, CDR2 YYNGEE. The germline V and J ends were trimmed by 1 base and 3 bases, with 13 bases remaining between them. The CDR3 spans 15 residues. CDR3 loop: CASSVNSMADTEAFF. The DNA for the CDR3 is TGTGCCAGCAGCGTAAACAGCATGGCGGACACTGAAGCTTTCTTT.

The V call is TRBV7-3, the J call TRBJ2-1; 13 bases agree with TRBD2. CDR3 length: 20 residues. V trimming: 2 bases; J trimming: 5 bases; junction bases outside the gene matches: 15. Germline V gene sequence: CDR1 SGHTA, CDR2 FQGTGA. The DNA for the CDR3 is TGTGCCAGCAGCTTACTTTTACCCGGGACTAGCGGGAACAAGAACAATGAGCAGTTCTTC. This gives the protein CASSLLLPGTSGNKNNEQFF.

This clone was picked up one time. This chain uses TRBV28 with TRBJ2-7; possibly TRBD1 for D (5 bases). This CDR3 has 14 residues. V dropped 5 bases and J dropped 3 bases, with 14 bases sitting between them. Germline values: CDR1 MDHEN, CDR2 SYDVKM. CDR3 nucleotide sequence: TGTGCCAGCAGTAAACTTCAGGGCTTCTACGAGCAGTACTTC. Its protein is CASSKLQGFYEQYF.

V gene TRBV7-2 combines with J gene TRBJ2-7, with D tentatively TRBD1 (7 bases). The CDR3 is made up of 14 amino acids. CDR1 is SGHTA, CDR2 FQGNSA, per germline. V was clipped by 5 bases and J by 1 base, with 12 bases between them. The CDR3 sequence: CASSRRDSSYEQYF. The CDR3 region has the DNA TGTGCCAGCAGCCGGAGGGACAGTTCCTACGAGCAGTACTTC.

The gene calls are TRBV7-2 and TRBJ2-5, with TRBD2 matching 9 bases. This CDR3 has 17 residues. Unmatched junction bases numbered 10, after V lost 1 base and J lost 4 bases. Looked up from germline, CDR1 is SGHTA and CDR2 is FQGNSA. CDR3 amino acids: CASSLGAGGSGRETQYF. CDR3 coding DNA: TGTGCCAGCAGCTTAGGAGCGGGAGGTTCTGGGAGAGAGACCCAGTACTTC. The full variable domain, in which reference TRBV7-2 and TRBJ2-5 provide the parts outside the CDR3, is GAGVSQSPSNKVTEKGKDVELRCDPISGHTALYWYRQSLGQGLEFLIYFQGNSAPDKSGLPSDRFSAERTGGSVSTLTIQRTQQEDSAVYLCASSLGAGGSGRETQYFGPGTRLLVL.

V and J are TRBV28 and TRBJ2-1; 8 bases align to TRBD2. Germline V gene data show CDR1 as MDHEN and CDR2 as SYDVKM. This CDR3 contains 14 residues. The V gene end was trimmed by 6 bases and the J gene end by 8 bases; junction bases not matched to a gene: 9. This chain's CDR3 is CASSLGAGGDEQFF. The CDR3 DNA follows: TGTGCCAGCAGCTTAGGGGCGGGAGGAGATGAGCAGTTCTTC.

V and J are TRBV19 and TRBJ2-6; D is undetermined. Germline assignment: CDR1 LNHDA and CDR2 SQIVND (reference sequence). The CDR3 runs 16 residues. Between the trimmed V and J ends, which lost 1 base and 0 bases, there was a span of 7 bases. The CDR3 sequence: CASSIGKGSGANVLTF. As DNA, the CDR3 is TGTGCCAGTAGTATAGGAAAGGGCTCTGGGGCCAACGTCCTGACTTTC. Complete variable domain (other parts from reference TRBV19 and TRBJ2-6): DGGITQSPKYLFRKEGQNVTLSCEQNLNHDAMYWYRQDPGQGLRLIYYSQIVNDFQKGDIAEGYSVSREKKESFPLTVTSAQKNPTAFYLCASSIGKGSGANVLTFGAGSRLTVL.

This chain connects TRBV21-1 to TRBJ2-5. TRBV21-1 counts as a pseudogene. The CDR3 consists of 13 residues. This CDR3 reads CASRLSQDVTQYF. Here the CDR3 DNA reads TGTGCCAGCAGATTAAGTCAGGACGTGACCCAGTACTTC.

The chain uses TRBV6-1 and TRBJ1-5; tentative D call: TRBD1 (5 bases). The germline V and J ends were trimmed by 4 bases and 2 bases, with 12 bases remaining between them. Germline CDR1 and CDR2: MNHNS and SASEGT. The CDR3 sequence is 15 residues long. CDR3 region: CASSVSGSGNQPQHF. In DNA form, the CDR3 reads TGTGCCAGCAGTGTGTCAGGGAGCGGCAATCAGCCCCAGCATTTT.

The CDR3 here is CASSPLAGSSYEQYF. For the CDR3, the DNA is TGCGCCAGCAGCCCGTTAGCGGGGAGCTCCTACGAGCAGTACTTC. The genes are TRBV5-1 and TRBJ2-7; 8 bases map to TRBD2. The CDR3 loop spans 15 amino acids. V lost 4 bases and J lost 0; bases outside the gene matches: 6. Germline V gene data show CDR1 as SGHRS and CDR2 as YFSETQ. The whole variable domain, filled in from reference TRBV5-1 and TRBJ2-7, reads KAGVTQTPRYLIKTRGQQVTLSCSPISGHRSVSWYQQTPGQGLQFLFEYFSETQRNKGNFPGRFSGRQFSNSRSEMNVSTLELGDSALYLCASSPLAGSSYEQYFGPGTRLTVT.

This chain links TRBV10-3 with TRBJ2-1, with D tentatively TRBD2 (6 bases). The CDR3 runs 13 residues. Germline CDR1 ENHRY, CDR2 SYGVKD. The germline V and J ends were trimmed by 8 bases and 4 bases, with 12 bases remaining between them. CDR3 sequence: CAISGLSYNEQFF. The CDR3 DNA reads TGTGCCATCTCGGGACTCTCGTACAATGAGCAGTTCTTC.

This clone was detected once. The chain recombines TRBV29-1 with TRBJ2-2, with a tentative D call TRBD1 (6 bases). This CDR3 spans 15 amino acids. V was clipped by 6 bases and J by 2 bases, with 16 bases between them. Germline V gene data show CDR1 as SQVTM and CDR2 as ANQGSEA. CDR3 amino acids: CSVATGWGNTGELFF. Here the CDR3 DNA reads TGCAGCGTGGCTACAGGGTGGGGAAACACCGGGGAGCTGTTTTTT.

This clone was seen a handful of times. V and J are TRBV2 and TRBJ2-5; D call uncertain. Looked up from germline, CDR1 is SNHLY and CDR2 is FYNNEI. This CDR3 comprises 14 residues. Trimming pared 5 bases from V and 1 base from J, leaving 11 bases between. In nucleotides, the CDR3 is TGTGCCAGCAGTCGAAACAAGGGCCAAGAGACCCAGTACTTC. Its translation: CASSRNKGQETQYF.

This clone was recorded only once. The chain is built from TRBV7-6 and TRBJ2-1, with 8 bases fitting TRBD2. V shed 2 bases, J shed 7 bases, and the junction held 10 bases outside the gene matches. The V gene's germline CDR1 is SGHVS and CDR2 FNYEAQ. CDR3 length: 16 residues. CDR3 nucleotides: TGTGCCAGCAGCTTATATACGGGAGGGCCTTTTAATGAGCAGTTCTTC. Amino acid sequence: CASSLYTGGPFNEQFF. The full variable domain, rest sourced from reference TRBV7-6 and TRBJ2-1, is GAGVSQSPRYKVTKRGQDVALRCDPISGHVSLYWYRQALGQGPEFLTYFNYEAQQDKSGLPNDRFSAERPEGSISTLTIQRTEQRDSAMYRCASSLYTGGPFNEQFFGPGTRLTVL.

The genes are TRBV18 and TRBJ2-5; D is unresolved. The CDR3 consists of 14 residues. V lost 2 bases and J lost 1, with 8 bases in between. Germline CDR1 KGHSH, CDR2 LQKENI. CDR3: CASSPRVGQETQYF. CDR3 DNA: TGTGCCAGCTCACCAAGGGTAGGCCAAGAGACCCAGTACTTC.

In DNA, the CDR3 is TGTGCCAGCAGTCCGGGCCGCCGCTTGGATACGCAGTATTTT. Its protein product is CASSPGRRLDTQYF. The gene calls are TRBV5-4 and TRBJ2-3; D remains ambiguous. Trimming took off 5 bases at V and 6 bases at J, with 16 bases between the two ends. The CDR3 loop spans 14 amino acids. Germline CDR1 and CDR2: SGHNT and YYREEE (reference sequence).

The CDR3 reads CASSIAVSSYNEQFF. In nucleotides, the CDR3 is TGTGCCAGCAGCATAGCGGTGAGCTCCTACAATGAGCAGTTCTTC. The chain carries TRBV27 and TRBJ2-1; a possible D gene is TRBD2 (6 bases). CDR1 and CDR2 from the germline V gene are MNHEY and SMNVEV (reference sequence). V was shortened by 6 bases and J by 0 bases, with 12 bases between the two germline ends. The CDR3 is 15 amino acids.

V is TRBV4-3 and J is TRBJ2-1, with D possibly being TRBD1 or TRBD2 (5 bases each). V was clipped by 5 bases and J by 7 bases, with 15 bases between them. The CDR3 is made up of 14 amino acids. From germline, CDR1 is LGHNA and CDR2 YSLEER. CDR3 protein: CASSGLGEGNEQFF. CDR3 in DNA: TGCGCCAGCAGCGGATTAGGAGAGGGGAATGAGCAGTTCTTC.

The V and J genes are TRBV21-1 and TRBJ1-2. TRBV21-1 is deemed a pseudogene. The CDR3 loop spans 14 amino acids. As DNA, the CDR3 is TGTGCCAGCAGCAAAGAGGTCCGAAATTATGGCTACACCTTC. It yields the protein CASSKEVRNYGYTF.

This rearrangement joins TRBV7-9 to TRBJ2-7; a possible D gene is TRBD2 (6 bases). The germline CDR1 and CDR2 sequences are SEHNR and FQNEAQ (reference sequence). V lost 11 bases to trimming and J lost 0 bases, with 17 bases between them. The CDR3 has 14 residues. CDR3 nucleotide sequence: TGTGCCGCAGAGAAGGCGGGATCCTCCTACGAGCAGTACTTC. Translating it yields CAAEKAGSSYEQYF.

This chain uses TRBV5-1 with TRBJ2-5; weak D call: TRBD1 (6 bases). From germline, CDR1 is SGHRS and CDR2 YFSETQ. The CDR3 is made up of 13 amino acids. V was trimmed by 3 bases and J by 3 bases, leaving 9 bases between them. CDR3 coding DNA: TGCGCCAGCAGCTCCTGGACAGAAGAGACCCAGTACTTC. This sequence encodes CASSSWTEETQYF.

The CDR3 region is CASSPGSYRVYGYTF. DNA for the CDR3: TGTGCCAGCAGCCCAGGATCCTACCGGGTTTATGGCTACACCTTC. The rearrangement uses TRBV11-3 and TRBJ1-2; D uncertain. The germline V and J ends were trimmed by 5 bases and 5 bases, with 18 bases remaining between them. CDR1 is SGHNT and CDR2 is YENEEA in the germline V gene. The CDR3 runs to 15 residues.

This clone occurred a few times. The chain recombines TRBV5-5 with TRBJ1-2; no clear D. CDR1 and CDR2 from the germline V gene are SGHKS and YYEKEE (reference sequence). Trimming left V 1 base short and J 8 bases short, with 12 bases between. The CDR3 length is 13 residues. CDR3 region: CASSLNRGRGYTF. As DNA, the CDR3 is TGTGCCAGCAGCTTGAATCGTGGGAGAGGCTACACCTTC. Full variable domain (rest looked up from reference TRBV5-5 and TRBJ1-2): DAGVTQSPTHLIKTRGQQVTLRCSPISGHKSVSWYQQVLGQGPQFIFQYYEKEERGRGNFPDRFSARQFPNYSSELNVNALLLGDSALYLCASSLNRGRGYTFGSGTRLTVV.

The CDR3 reads CASSQGRQGAYEQYF. CDR3 coding DNA: TGCGCCAGCAGCCAAGGGAGACAGGGCGCTTACGAGCAGTACTTC. The chain combines TRBV4-3 with TRBJ2-7; 7 nucleotides line up with TRBD1. V trimming: 1 base; J trimming: 4 bases; junction bases outside the gene matches: 7. Germline V lookup: CDR1 LGHNA, CDR2 YSLEER. This CDR3 has 15 amino acids.

The V and J genes are TRBV4-1 and TRBJ2-1; 12 bases map to TRBD1. The germline V gene encodes CDR1 MGHRA and CDR2 YSYEKL. The CDR3 totals 18 residues. The V and J ends lost 1 base and 8 bases, in that order; junction bases with no gene match: 12. CDR3 sequence (DNA): TGCGCCAGCAGCCAAGCCGCCCCAACCGGGACAGGGGGCCATGAGCAGTTCTTC. This encodes CASSQAAPTGTGGHEQFF.

The V gene is TRBV6-6, the J gene TRBJ1-2; 9 nucleotides line up with TRBD1. Looked up from germline, CDR1 is MNHNY and CDR2 is SVGAGI (reference sequence). V was pared by 3 bases and J by 7 bases, with 9 bases of the junction left unmatched. The CDR3 sequence is 15 residues long. Here the CDR3 DNA reads TGTGCCAGCAGTTATGAGACAGGGGGGTATTCTGGCTACACCTTC. Its translation: CASSYETGGYSGYTF.

This clone was counted between two and nine times. This rearrangement joins TRBV28 to TRBJ1-3; 8 bases line up with TRBD1. Germline V gene data show CDR1 as MDHEN and CDR2 as SYDVKM. This CDR3 region has 15 residues. The V and J ends lost 6 bases and 4 bases, in that order; junction bases with no gene match: 8. The chain's CDR3 is CASSPDRVSGNTIYF. The CDR3 coding sequence is TGTGCCAGCAGCCCGGACAGGGTTTCGGGAAACACCATATATTTT.

In this sample, this clone turned up a few times. J is TRBJ2-1 and V is TRBV5-1; D possibly uses TRBD1 or TRBD2 (6 bases each). From germline, CDR1 is SGHRS and CDR2 YFSETQ. With 4 bases removed from V and 6 bases from J, the gap between germline ends came to 17 bases. This CDR3 is 15 amino acids long. The CDR3 sequence: CASSPGVAGANEQFF. CDR3 nucleotides: TGCGCCAGCAGCCCGGGAGTCGCAGGGGCCAATGAGCAGTTCTTC.